This TCR beta chain was sequenced for a study of blood T cell repertoires in COVID-19. Across the study: The cDNA or gDNA used as material had been derived from T cells, B-cell-depleted T cells, or PBMCs.

Everyone who took part was roughly 18 to 90 years old, and they came from 24 US areas. Cohort 3 donors were reported recovered after two negative PCRs, clearance, or symptom resolution. The CDR3 contains 16 residues. Germline-derived CDR1 and CDR2 are LGHDT and YNNKEL (reference sequence). Germline trimming cut 3 bases from V and 6 bases from J; bases unmatched to any gene: 9. Assay: immunoSEQ multiplex PCR; the TCRdb copy retains only in-frame clones and omits some. The table includes around 170,000 clones, 86% detected once. The sequencing sample was made of PBMCs or T cells enriched from blood (not recorded which). The clonotype was recovered from a woman between 25 and 40 years old who had recovered from COVID-19. The genes are TRBV3-1 (or the pseudogene TRBV3-2) and TRBJ2-5; TRBD2 agrees at 11 bases. The CDR3 coding sequence is TGTGCCAGCAGCCATGGAACTAGCGGGAGAGTAAAGACCCAGTACTTC. Translating gives CASSHGTSGRVKTQYF.